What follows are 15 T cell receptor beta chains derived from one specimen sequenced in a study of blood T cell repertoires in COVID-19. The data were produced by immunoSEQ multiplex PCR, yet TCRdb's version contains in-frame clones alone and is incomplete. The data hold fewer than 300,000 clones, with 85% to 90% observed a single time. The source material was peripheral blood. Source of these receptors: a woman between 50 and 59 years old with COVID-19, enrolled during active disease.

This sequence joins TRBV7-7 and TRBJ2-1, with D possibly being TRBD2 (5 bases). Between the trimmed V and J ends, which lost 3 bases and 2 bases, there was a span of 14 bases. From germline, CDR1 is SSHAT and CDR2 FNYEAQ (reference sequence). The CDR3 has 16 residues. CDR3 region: CASSLRLAGAYNEQFF. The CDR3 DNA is TGTGCCAGCAGCTTGCGTCTAGCCGGAGCCTACAATGAGCAGTTCTTC.

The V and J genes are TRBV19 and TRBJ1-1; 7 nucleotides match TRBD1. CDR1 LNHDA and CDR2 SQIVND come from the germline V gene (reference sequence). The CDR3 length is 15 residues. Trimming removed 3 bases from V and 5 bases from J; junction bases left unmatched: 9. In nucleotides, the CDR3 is TGTGCCAGTAGTATTCGACAGGGTAGGGAGACTGAAGCTTTCTTT. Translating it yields CASSIRQGRETEAFF.

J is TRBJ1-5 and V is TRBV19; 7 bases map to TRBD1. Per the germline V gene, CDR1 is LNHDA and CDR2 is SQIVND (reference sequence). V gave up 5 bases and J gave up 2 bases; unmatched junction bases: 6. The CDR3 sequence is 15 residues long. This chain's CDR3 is CASSGGQLGNQPQHF. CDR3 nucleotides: TGTGCCAGTAGTGGGGGACAGCTAGGCAATCAGCCCCAGCATTTT.

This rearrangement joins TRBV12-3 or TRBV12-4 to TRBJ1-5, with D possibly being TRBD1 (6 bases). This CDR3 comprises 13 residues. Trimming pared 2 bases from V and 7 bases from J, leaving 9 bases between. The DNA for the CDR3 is TGTGCCAGCAGTTTACAGGGGCAGCAGCCCCAGCATTTT. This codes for CASSLQGQQPQHF.

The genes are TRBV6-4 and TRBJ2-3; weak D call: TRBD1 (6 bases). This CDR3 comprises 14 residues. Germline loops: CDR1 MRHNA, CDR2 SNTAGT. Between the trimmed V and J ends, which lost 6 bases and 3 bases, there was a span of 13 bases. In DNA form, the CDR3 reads TGTGCCAGCAGGGCAGGGGTCGAAACAGATACGCAGTATTTT. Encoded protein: CASRAGVETDTQYF.

The CDR3 sequence: CASSSGASGRAVKEQYF. In DNA, the CDR3 is TGTGCCAGCAGTTCGGGGGCTAGCGGGAGGGCCGTGAAGGAGCAGTACTTC. The J gene is TRBJ2-7, the V gene TRBV6-2 or TRBV6-3, with 12 bases lining up with TRBD2. Trimming at V came to 4 bases and at J to 7 bases, leaving 14 bases not matched to a gene. From germline, CDR1 is MNHEY and CDR2 SVGEGT. The CDR3 runs 17 residues.

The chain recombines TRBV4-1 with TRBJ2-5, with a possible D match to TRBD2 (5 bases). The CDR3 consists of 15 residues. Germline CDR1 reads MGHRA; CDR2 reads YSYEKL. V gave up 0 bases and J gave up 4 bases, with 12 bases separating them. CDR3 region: CASSQEEADRETQYF. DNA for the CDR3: TGCGCCAGCAGCCAAGAGGAGGCAGATCGAGAGACCCAGTACTTC.

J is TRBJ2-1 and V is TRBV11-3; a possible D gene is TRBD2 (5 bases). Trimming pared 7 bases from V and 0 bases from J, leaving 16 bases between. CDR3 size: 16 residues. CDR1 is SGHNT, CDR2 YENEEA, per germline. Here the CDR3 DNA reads TGTGCCAGCACCCCTAAACTGGCGGGCTCCTACAATGAGCAGTTCTTC. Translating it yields CASTPKLAGSYNEQFF.

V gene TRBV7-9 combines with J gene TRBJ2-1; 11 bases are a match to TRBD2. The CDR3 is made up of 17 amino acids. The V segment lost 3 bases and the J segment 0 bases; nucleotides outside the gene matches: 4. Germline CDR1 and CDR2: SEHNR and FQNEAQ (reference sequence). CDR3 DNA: TGTGCCAGCAGCTTGGGACTAGCGGCGAGCTCCTACAATGAGCAGTTCTTC. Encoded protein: CASSLGLAASSYNEQFF.

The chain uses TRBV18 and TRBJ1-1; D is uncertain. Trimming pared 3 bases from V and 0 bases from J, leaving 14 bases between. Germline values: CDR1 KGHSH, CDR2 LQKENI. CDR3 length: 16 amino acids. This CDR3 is CASSPQRGLMNTEAFF. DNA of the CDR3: TGTGCCAGCTCACCCCAGCGCGGGTTAATGAACACTGAAGCTTTCTTT.

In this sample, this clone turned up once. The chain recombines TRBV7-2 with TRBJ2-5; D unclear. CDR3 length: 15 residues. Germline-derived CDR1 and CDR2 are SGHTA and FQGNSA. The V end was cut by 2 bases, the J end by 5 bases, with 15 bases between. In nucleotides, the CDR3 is TGTGCCAGCAGCTTAAGGAGTTTGGTCCGGGAGACCCAGTACTTC. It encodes CASSLRSLVRETQYF.

CDR3 sequence (DNA): TGTGCCAGCAGGTTATTAATGAACACTGAAGCTTTCTTT. Protein: CASRLLMNTEAFF. The rearrangement links TRBV2 to TRBJ1-1; D uncertain. The V end was cut by 6 bases, the J end by 0 bases, with 8 bases between. Germline-derived CDR1 and CDR2 are SNHLY and FYNNEI. The CDR3 contains 13 residues.

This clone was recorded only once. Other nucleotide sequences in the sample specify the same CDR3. The CDR3 bases are TGTGCCAGCTCACCGCAGGGAACTGAAGCTTTCTTT. It translates to CASSPQGTEAFF. J is TRBJ1-1 and V is TRBV18, with D possibly being TRBD1 (5 bases). V lost 3 bases, J lost 5 bases, and 7 bases lay in between. Per the germline V gene, CDR1 is KGHSH and CDR2 is LQKENI. The CDR3 covers 12 residues.

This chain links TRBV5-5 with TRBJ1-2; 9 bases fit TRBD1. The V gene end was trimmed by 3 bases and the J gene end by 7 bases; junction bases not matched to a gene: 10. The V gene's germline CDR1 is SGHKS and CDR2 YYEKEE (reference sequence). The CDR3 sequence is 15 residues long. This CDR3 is CASSSEGQGLFGYTF. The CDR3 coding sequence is TGTGCCAGCAGCTCGGAGGGACAGGGTTTATTTGGCTACACCTTC.

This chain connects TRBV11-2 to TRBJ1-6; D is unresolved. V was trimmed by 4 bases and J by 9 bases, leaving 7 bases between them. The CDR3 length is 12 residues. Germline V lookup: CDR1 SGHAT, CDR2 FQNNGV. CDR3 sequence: CASSYSGSPLHF. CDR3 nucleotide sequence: TGTGCCAGCAGCTACAGCGGTTCACCCCTCCACTTT. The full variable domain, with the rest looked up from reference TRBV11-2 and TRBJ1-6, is EAGVAQSPRYKIIEKRQSVAFWCNPISGHATLYWYQQILGQGPKLLIQFQNNGVVDDSQLPKDRFSAERLKGVDSTLKIQPAKLEDSAVYLCASSYSGSPLHFGNGTRLTVT.